Sequencing of this T cell receptor (beta chain) was carried out in a study of T cells after yellow fever vaccination. Study conclusions and caveats: By day 5 rather than day 15, the secondary response had peaked, though it was weaker. Abundant clonotypes from the bulk population could have been carried over as contaminants into FACS-sorted repertoires. Reappearing after the booster were most of the clones from primary vaccination (roughly 96% CD4, approximately 88% CD8).

On this clonotype itself: Its antigen remains unknown.

In germline, CDR1 is SGHTA, CDR2 FQGNSA. The CDR3 is made up of 15 amino acids. Unmatched junction bases numbered 6, after V lost 6 bases and J lost 2 bases. The TCR cDNA carried a universal primer site and UMIs from 5'RACE template switching. TCRdb independently ran MiXCR on the 5' RACE reads; one entry per CDR3 protein. The table shows under 500,000 distinct CDR3 sequences, with approximately 18% occurring only once. The sequence derives from a man younger than 35 who received the YFV17D yellow fever vaccine. The sample consisted of PBMCs, taken before the yellow fever booster vaccination. This chain links TRBV7-2 with TRBJ2-1, with TRBD1 matching 8 bases. CDR3 residues: CASREDRGTYNEQFF. The CDR3 nucleotides are TGTGCCAGCAGAGAAGACAGGGGAACCTACAATGAGCAGTTCTTC.